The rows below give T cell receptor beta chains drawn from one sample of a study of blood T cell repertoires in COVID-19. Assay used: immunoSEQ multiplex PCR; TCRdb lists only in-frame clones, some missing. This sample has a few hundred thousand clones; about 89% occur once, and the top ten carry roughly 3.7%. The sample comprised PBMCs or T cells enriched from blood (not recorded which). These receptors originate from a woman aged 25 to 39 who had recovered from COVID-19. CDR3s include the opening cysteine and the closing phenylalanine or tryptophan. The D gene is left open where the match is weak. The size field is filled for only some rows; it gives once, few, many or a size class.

CDR3: CASKGWGTGGNEQFF; DNA: TGTGCCAGCAAGGGGTGGGGTACAGGGGGAAATGAGCAGTTCTTC; V: TRBV28; D: TRBD1; size: few; J: TRBJ2-1
CDR3: CSARDEGATRF; DNA: TGCAGTGCTAGAGACGAAGGGGCCACACGTTTT; V: TRBV20-1; D: -; size: -; J: TRBJ1-5
CDR3: CALIADREAFF; DNA: TGTGCCTTAATTGCCGACAGAGAGGCTTTCTTT; V: TRBV28; D: -; size: -; J: TRBJ1-1
CDR3: CASSSNGYTF; DNA: TGTGCCAGCAGTTCCAATGGCTACACCTTC; V: TRBV27; D: -; size: -; J: TRBJ1-2
CDR3: CASSIDRGEAFF; DNA: TGTGCCAGTAGTATAGATCGGGGTGAAGCTTTCTTT; V: TRBV19; D: -; size: once; J: TRBJ1-1
CDR3: CSVEVATGDVYGYTF; DNA: TGCAGCGTTGAAGTTGCGACGGGGGATGTCTATGGCTACACCTTC; V: TRBV29-1; D: -; size: -; J: TRBJ1-2
CDR3: CASSQGTGGLSEAFF; DNA: TGTGCCAGCAGCCAAGGGACAGGCGGCCTTTCTGAAGCTTTCTTT; V: TRBV3-1/TRBV3-2; D: TRBD1; size: -; J: TRBJ1-1
CDR3: CASSEALNLSQYF; DNA: TGTGCCAGCAGTGAAGCCCTAAATCTATCCCAGTACTTC; V: TRBV2; D: -; size: -; J: TRBJ2-5
CDR3: CASSEIPGLATGSYEQYF; DNA: TGTGCCAGCAGCGAGATTCCGGGACTAGCGACCGGGTCCTACGAGCAGTACTTC; V: TRBV6-2/TRBV6-3; D: TRBD2; size: once; J: TRBJ2-7
CDR3: CASSLKWSSYEQYF; DNA: TGTGCCAGCAGTTTAAAATGGAGTTCGTACGAGCAGTACTTC; V: TRBV27; D: -; size: -; J: TRBJ2-7
CDR3: CASSLTSGSPEQFF; DNA: TGTGCCAGCAGTTTGACTAGCGGGAGTCCTGAGCAGTTCTTC; V: TRBV28; D: TRBD2; size: -; J: TRBJ2-1